These 11 T cell receptor beta chains share one sample of origin, sequenced in a study of CD8 T cells in ankylosing spondylitis (dated 2017 in TCRdb). Libraries were constructed by 5' RACE. Sequencing was carried out with an Illumina HiSeq 2500. Clones were called with MiXCR by TCRdb after fastp trimmed the public reads at Q25, and only in-frame beta chains were retained. Each entry merges the rows of one CDR3 protein and shows their most common DNA and genes. The sample table holds roughly 150,000 distinct CDR3 sequences, of which 25% to 35% were seen once. Of the sample, about 6% is held by the ten largest clones. The sequenced sample consisted of synovial fluid, either unsorted or a sorted T cell fraction (not recorded which). All receptors come from a male donor with ankylosing spondylitis.

V usage is TRBV6-1 and J usage is TRBJ1-1; D is ambiguous. Germline assignment: CDR1 MNHNS and CDR2 SASEGT. The CDR3 is 14 amino acids. V lost 6 bases and J lost 0, with 11 bases in between. CDR3 bases: TGTGCCAGCAGAGGACCTGATATGAACACTGAAGCTTTCTTT. The encoded protein is CASRGPDMNTEAFF.

CDR3 sequence reads: CASSGGTGGKETQYF. The CDR3 DNA reads as TGCGCCAGCAGCGGGGGGACAGGGGGCAAGGAGACCCAGTACTTC. This rearrangement joins TRBV5-1 to TRBJ2-5; 12 bases are a match to TRBD1. The ends lost 4 bases at V and 5 bases at J; junction bases unmatched: 6. The germline V gene has CDR1 SGHRS and CDR2 YFSETQ. The CDR3 runs 15 residues.

This sequence joins TRBV7-2 and TRBJ2-7; D unclear. Trimming removed 1 base at V and 6 bases at J, with 7 bases between. The germline V gene encodes CDR1 SGHTA and CDR2 FQGNSA. This CDR3 comprises 12 residues. Written as DNA, the CDR3 is TGTGCCAGCAGCTTAGATCTGATCGAGCAGTACTTC. Amino acid sequence: CASSLDLIEQYF.

The chain is built from TRBV29-1 and TRBJ2-7; either TRBD1 or TRBD2 may supply D (6 bases each). Germline V gene data show CDR1 as SQVTM and CDR2 as ANQGSEA. The germline V and J ends were trimmed by 6 bases and 1 base, with 10 bases remaining between them. This CDR3 has 12 amino acids. Here the CDR3 reads CSVRGQSYEQYF. The CDR3 nucleotides are TGCAGCGTCCGGGGGCAGTCCTACGAGCAGTACTTC.

This clonotype was seen only a few times. The V gene is TRBV6-2 or TRBV6-3, the J gene TRBJ1-5; no clear D. The CDR3 extends over 14 amino acids. The germline CDR1 and CDR2 sequences are MNHEY and SVGEGT. The ends were cut back, 5 bases at V and 3 bases at J, with 11 bases in the middle. In nucleotides, the CDR3 is TGTGCCAGCAGTCCCTCGGCCTTCAATCAGCCCCAGCATTTT. As protein: CASSPSAFNQPQHF.

V is TRBV6-1 and J is TRBJ1-2; D might be TRBD1 (5 bases). Trimming stripped 6 bases from V and 5 bases from J, with 13 bases between. The CDR3 extends over 13 amino acids. From germline, CDR1 is MNHNS and CDR2 SASEGT. CDR3 amino acids: CASSSGTQYGYTF. CDR3 DNA: TGTGCCAGCAGCTCCGGGACCCAGTATGGCTACACCTTC.

Many counts were recorded for this clonotype. The chain links TRBV6-2 or TRBV6-3 to TRBJ1-5; maybe TRBD1 (5 bases). The V end was cut by 5 bases, the J end by 6 bases, with 14 bases between. The CDR3 sequence is 14 residues long. Germline-derived CDR1 and CDR2 are MNHEY and SVGEGT. CDR3 sequence: CASSTQGWGQPQHF. The CDR3 nucleotides read TGTGCCAGCAGTACTCAGGGATGGGGTCAGCCCCAGCATTTT.

In its sample, this clonotype was seen a few times. The rearrangement links TRBV5-1 to TRBJ2-2, with D tentatively TRBD2 (6 bases). The germline V gene has CDR1 SGHRS and CDR2 YFSETQ. The CDR3 contains 15 residues. V was trimmed by 0 bases and J by 7 bases, leaving 13 bases between them. The CDR3: CASSLDPVEGGELFF. The CDR3 DNA reads as TGCGCCAGCAGCTTGGACCCTGTGGAGGGCGGGGAGCTGTTTTTT.

This clonotype was observed a single time. The chain links TRBV20-1 to TRBJ2-3, with D hard to call. This CDR3 comprises 12 residues. V lost 2 bases to trimming and J lost 4 bases, with 7 bases between them. Germline assignment: CDR1 DFQATT and CDR2 SNEGSKA (reference sequence). The CDR3, as DNA: TGCAGTGCTAGAAGGGCGGCAGATACGCAGTATTTT. It translates to CSARRAADTQYF.

V usage is TRBV28 and J usage is TRBJ2-7, with TRBD1 identical over 7 bases. Germline V lookup: CDR1 MDHEN, CDR2 SYDVKM. Germline trimming cut 10 bases from V and 5 bases from J; bases unmatched to any gene: 8. The CDR3 runs to 12 residues. The CDR3 coding sequence is TGTGCCATCGAGACAGGGTCCCACGAGCAGTACTTC. Translated, it gives CAIETGSHEQYF.

This clonotype was seen more than once but under ten times. This chain connects TRBV2 to TRBJ1-1; the match to TRBD1 covers 7 bases. V lost 3 bases, J lost 10 bases, and 8 bases stayed unmatched. Germline V gives CDR1 SNHLY, CDR2 FYNNEI. This CDR3 region has 13 residues. CDR3 loop: CASSDSRQGRAFF. CDR3 bases: TGTGCCAGCAGTGATTCCCGACAGGGACGAGCTTTCTTT.